Shown below are 23 T cell receptor beta chains from a single sample sequenced in a study of T cells in Graves' hyperthyroidism and ophthalmopathy. Amplification yielded TCR beta CDR3 regions, with RNA transcripts as the source. The HTBI set primed first-round TCR CDR3 RT-PCR. TCRdb processed the multiplex PCR reads anew with MiXCR; each CDR3 protein has one entry. The sample comprises some 300,000 distinct CDR3 sequences, 16% of which are singletons, and around a third rests with the top ten. The material sequenced was blood. Receptors originate from a man aged 25 to 45 with Graves' hyperthyroidism.

This clonotype was counted ten times or more. The chain joins TRBV28 to TRBJ2-5, with D tentatively TRBD1 or TRBD2 (6 bases each). There are 15 residues in the CDR3. CDR1 and CDR2 from the germline V gene are MDHEN and SYDVKM. Trimming took off 6 bases at V and 7 bases at J, with 21 bases between the two ends. The CDR3 spells CASSPPGAAWRTQYF. The CDR3 nucleotides read TGTGCCAGCAGCCCACCGGGGGCGGCATGGAGGACCCAGTACTTC.

The rearrangement joins TRBV18 to TRBJ2-1, with 7 bases lining up with TRBD2. Germline CDR1 and CDR2: KGHSH and LQKENI. The CDR3 covers 16 residues. The J segment lost 6 bases and the V segment lost 1 base, leaving 9 bases of the junction unmatched. The CDR3 loop is CASSPLVWRESNEQFF. The CDR3 DNA reads TGTGCCAGCTCACCACTGGTATGGCGGGAGAGCAATGAGCAGTTCTTC.

In its sample, this clonotype was seen many times. The rearrangement uses TRBV3-1 and TRBJ2-7, with unresolved D. This CDR3 has 15 residues. Germline V lookup: CDR1 LGHDT, CDR2 YNNKEL (reference sequence). V shed 1 base and J shed 1 base, with 11 bases lying between them. This CDR3 is CASSQGVALSYEQYF. CDR3 nucleotide sequence: TGTGCCAGCAGCCAAGGTGTAGCCCTATCCTACGAGCAGTACTTC.

The sample holds a few counts of this clonotype. The rearrangement uses TRBV9 and TRBJ2-1; 7 nucleotides line up with TRBD2. CDR3 length: 15 residues. The ends lost 7 bases at V and 11 bases at J; junction bases unmatched: 18. Germline CDR1 is SGDLS and CDR2 is YYNGEE. CDR3 amino acids: CASEKGLGPREQQFF. DNA of the CDR3: TGTGCCAGCGAAAAAGGACTAGGCCCTCGAGAACAGCAGTTCTTC. Complete variable domain (other parts from reference TRBV9 and TRBJ2-1): DSGVTQTPKHLITATGQRVTLRCSPRSGDLSVYWYQQSLDQGLQFLIQYYNGEERAKGNILERFSAQQFPDLHSELNLSSLELGDSALYFCASEKGLGPREQQFFGPGTRLTVL.

This clonotype was counted many times. The CDR3 loop reads CASSLVGTSGIDEQFF. CDR3 bases: TGTGCCAGCAGCTTAGTAGGGACTAGCGGGATCGATGAGCAGTTCTTC. The rearrangement uses TRBV11-1 and TRBJ2-1, with 13 bases lining up with TRBD2. V was pared by 1 base and J by 8 bases, with 5 bases of the junction left unmatched. Germline assignment: CDR1 SGHAT and CDR2 FQDESV (reference sequence). CDR3 size: 16 residues.

As regards this clonotype: This may stem from a read error, because a much larger clone lies one nucleotide away. J is TRBJ1-2 and V is TRBV29-1; possible D gene TRBD1, 5 bases. The CDR3 has 14 amino acids. CDR1 SQVTM and CDR2 ANQGSEA come from the germline V gene. Trimming stripped 6 bases from V and 5 bases from J, with 19 bases between. The CDR3 sequence: CSVRLREGGYGYTF. The CDR3, as DNA: TGCAGCGTACGCCTCAGGGAGGGTGGGTATGGCTACACCTTC.

This clonotype turned up a few times. This chain links TRBV29-1 with TRBJ2-2; unclear D gene. The germline V gene has CDR1 SQVTM and CDR2 ANQGSEA. The CDR3 has 13 amino acids. Trimming cost V 4 bases and J 7 bases, with 13 bases left between them. The CDR3 DNA sequence: TGCAGCGTTGTTTTGGATCCCCGCGGGGAGCTGTTTTTT. It is translated as CSVVLDPRGELFF.

This clonotype was seen many times. The chain is built from TRBV5-1 and TRBJ1-6; a weak D match, TRBD1 (6 bases). This CDR3 region has 15 residues. V lost 0 bases and J lost 8, with 12 bases in between. CDR1 is SGHRS and CDR2 is YFSETQ in the germline V gene. CDR3 sequence: CASSLGQASYSPLHF. DNA for the CDR3: TGCGCCAGCAGCTTGGGACAGGCCTCGTATTCACCCCTCCACTTT.

DNA for the CDR3: TGTGCCATCACCCAGGGGAACTATGGCTACACCTTC. This sequence encodes CAITQGNYGYTF. The chain is built from TRBV10-3 and TRBJ1-2, with D maybe TRBD1 (6 bases). The CDR3 runs to 12 residues. The germline CDR1 and CDR2 sequences are ENHRY and SYGVKD. V was clipped by 7 bases and J by 2 bases, with 8 bases between them.

This clonotype has at least ten counts. J is TRBJ2-1 and V is TRBV7-2, with 7 bases that match TRBD2. After removal of 4 bases from V and 6 bases from J, the junction contained 9 bases not matched to a gene. This CDR3 is built from 15 residues. Germline lookup yields CDR1 SGHTA and CDR2 FQGNSA. This CDR3 is CASSSWGGGGNEQFF. CDR3 nucleotides: TGTGCCAGCAGCTCATGGGGGGGTGGCGGCAATGAGCAGTTCTTC.

A few counts support this clonotype. The chain links TRBV9 to TRBJ2-7, with 9 bases lining up with TRBD2. The CDR3 runs to 15 residues. CDR1 and CDR2 from the germline V gene are SGDLS and YYNGEE. Trimming at V came to 3 bases and at J to 4 bases, leaving 8 bases not matched to a gene. CDR3 in amino acids: CASSAFSGGWYEQYF. In DNA, the CDR3 is TGTGCCAGCAGCGCCTTTAGCGGGGGATGGTACGAGCAGTACTTC.

This clonotype was observed at least ten times. The chain combines TRBV12-3 or TRBV12-4 with TRBJ2-2; D is possibly TRBD2 (7 bases). Deletions cut 7 bases from V and 6 bases from J, with 21 bases between. The CDR3 sequence is 16 residues long. CDR3 region: CASNAKGGGRPGELFF. The CDR3 bases are TGTGCCAGCAATGCGAAAGGGGGGGGTAGACCCGGGGAGCTGTTTTTT.

The rearrangement joins TRBV30 to TRBJ2-1; 8 positions match TRBD2. V lost 4 bases, J lost 5 bases, and 4 bases stayed unmatched. The CDR3 covers 13 residues. Germline CDR1 and CDR2: GTSNPN and SVGIG (reference sequence). In DNA form, the CDR3 reads TGTGCCTGGACCTTACTAGCGGACAATGAGCAGTTCTTC. Protein sequence: CAWTLLADNEQFF. Drawing the rest from reference TRBV30 and TRBJ2-1, the complete variable domain is SQTIHQWPATLVQPVGSPLSLECTVEGTSNPNLYWYRQAAGRGLQLLFYSVGIGQISSEVPQNLSASRPQDRQFILSSKKLLLSDSGFYLCAWTLLADNEQFFGPGTRLTVL.

This clonotype was recorded at least ten times. This chain joins TRBV6-2 or TRBV6-3 and TRBJ2-7, with D uncertain. The germline gives CDR1 MNHEY, CDR2 SVGEGT. The CDR3 sequence is 11 residues long. The V end lost 6 bases, the J end lost 5 bases, and 8 bases lay between the germline ends. The CDR3 sequence is CASRRMDEQYF. In DNA form, the CDR3 reads TGTGCCAGCAGAAGGATGGACGAGCAGTACTTC.

V and J are TRBV20-1 and TRBJ1-1; the match to TRBD1 covers 9 bases. Germline assignment: CDR1 DFQATT and CDR2 SNEGSKA (reference sequence). The V and J ends lost 0 bases and 4 bases, in that order; junction bases with no gene match: 6. CDR3 length: 15 amino acids. The CDR3 coding sequence is TGCAGTGCTAGAGATCGGACAGGGGATTCCACTGAAGCTTTCTTT. It codes for CSARDRTGDSTEAFF.

This clonotype occurred a few times. CDR3 bases: TGTGCCAGCATCGGACTAGCGGGAGAGAGGCAGTTCTTC. This sequence encodes CASIGLAGERQFF. V usage is TRBV3-1 and J usage is TRBJ2-1; 13 positions match TRBD2. The CDR3 extends over 13 amino acids. Germline CDR1 reads LGHDT; CDR2 reads YNNKEL (reference sequence). V trimming: 7 bases; J trimming: 12 bases; junction bases outside the gene matches: 6.

This clonotype has a handful of counts. The genes are TRBV10-3 and TRBJ1-1; unclear D gene. The CDR3 is 14 residues long. Germline V gene sequence: CDR1 ENHRY, CDR2 SYGVKD. The ends were cut back, 6 bases at V and 3 bases at J, with 14 bases in the middle. The CDR3 loop reads CAISSGGSDTEAFF. The CDR3 bases are TGTGCCATCAGCTCAGGAGGATCAGACACTGAAGCTTTCTTT.

J is TRBJ1-4 and V is TRBV18, with D possibly matching TRBD1 (5 bases). V was cut by 0 bases and J by 10 bases, with 15 bases left in between. The CDR3 extends over 15 amino acids. CDR1 and CDR2 from the germline V gene are KGHSH and LQKENI. The CDR3 here is CASSPPTGGGAKLFF. The CDR3 DNA follows: TGTGCCAGCTCACCACCGACCGGGGGAGGTGCAAAACTGTTTTTT.

By sample share, this clonotype is medium-sized. The chain recombines TRBV28 with TRBJ1-1; D perhaps matches TRBD1 (5 bases). Germline V lookup: CDR1 MDHEN, CDR2 SYDVKM. The CDR3 length is 15 residues. V lost 7 bases and J 0 bases, leaving 15 bases between the germline ends. Here the CDR3 reads CASTTPGTVNTEAFF. CDR3 DNA sequence: TGTGCCAGCACCACCCCCGGGACGGTGAACACTGAAGCTTTCTTT.

This clonotype occurred many times. The chain is built from TRBV5-1 and TRBJ2-7, with D unresolved. This CDR3 has 12 residues. Trimming left V 3 bases short and J 4 bases short, with 8 bases between. From germline, CDR1 is SGHRS and CDR2 YFSETQ. In DNA, the CDR3 is TGCGCCAGCAGCTCGACCCTATACGAGCAGTACTTC. This codes for CASSSTLYEQYF. The full variable domain, completed using reference TRBV5-1 and TRBJ2-7, is KAGVTQTPRYLIKTRGQQVTLSCSPISGHRSVSWYQQTPGQGLQFLFEYFSETQRNKGNFPGRFSGRQFSNSRSEMNVSTLELGDSALYLCASSSTLYEQYFGPGTRLTVT.

This rearrangement joins TRBV20-1 to TRBJ2-3; the D gene is possibly TRBD2 (6 bases). The CDR3 sequence is 11 residues long. Trimming took off 5 bases at V and 5 bases at J, with 8 bases between the two ends. Germline loops: CDR1 DFQATT, CDR2 SNEGSKA (reference sequence). The CDR3 DNA reads TGCAGTGCTGTGCGGGGAGATACGCAGTATTTT. This translates into CSAVRGDTQYF.

The rearrangement links TRBV5-5 to TRBJ2-7, with TRBD2 matching 12 bases. Germline CDR1 and CDR2: SGHKS and YYEKEE (reference sequence). The V and J ends lost 1 base and 7 bases, in that order; junction bases with no gene match: 9. The CDR3 has 16 amino acids. DNA of the CDR3: TGTGCCAGCAGCTTGCCAGGAAGTGGACTAGCGGGAGAGCAGTACTTC. Residues: CASSLPGSGLAGEQYF.

This clonotype was picked up a small number of times. The chain joins TRBV29-1 to TRBJ2-5; D is unresolved. The CDR3 runs 12 residues. The V end lost 4 bases, the J end lost 0 bases, and 6 bases lay between the germline ends. Germline loops: CDR1 SQVTM, CDR2 ANQGSEA. CDR3 nucleotides: TGCAGCGTTGCGCTGGACCAAGAGACCCAGTACTTC. Amino acid sequence: CSVALDQETQYF.